This TCR beta chain comes out of a study of cytomegalovirus exposure and HLA in healthy donors (dated by TCRdb to about 2017). Notes on the research overall: In an earlier analysis of 450 to 750 of the donors, approximately 260 Gb of sequence data and some 120 million unique TCR beta sequences from 150 million to 200 million T cells were reported. High-throughput TCR immunosequencing, statistical association of individual TCRs with disease status, and machine learning were combined to predict cytomegalovirus infection status. HLA typing covered class I and class II loci at four-digit resolution. Among about 390 genotyped donors of the cohort, an average of 235,054 unique TCR beta nucleotide sequences were sequenced per donor, approximately 20% of them non-productive. In an earlier analysis of 500 to 650 of the donors, high-throughput TCR beta sequencing was used to judge whether each TCR beta V gene segment behaved as functional or pseudogenic. The study aimed to test whether signatures of past pathogen exposure could be identified by cataloging public T cell receptors. A later analysis re-analyzed previously published TCR beta repertoires from 500 to 700 donors and added high-resolution HLA genotyping to study TCR occurrence patterns. Using immunosequencing, the study profiled T cell repertoires from 500 to 800 subjects and related those repertoires to cytomegalovirus serostatus. All discovery cohort repertoires had been generated on a single sequencing platform. An early release covering roughly 600 HLA-typed donors comprised 250 to 350 gigabases of sequencing data and 65 million to 100 million unique TCR sequences. Typing coverage differed by locus: A, B, C, DRB1 and DQB1 were typed in about 620-640 donors, DQA1 in 500 to 550, DPA1 in nearly 610, and DPB1 in approximately 450. Alongside the repertoire data, information on donor age, sex, ethnicity and CMV serostatus was compiled. A later genetic analysis used genome-wide SNP genotypes for about 65% of the 666 donors, treating that subset as a discovery cohort. Rather than drawing on any new phenotypic data, the later analysis identified candidate immune exposures from TCR beta sequences and the way those sequences occurred across donors. Roughly 5 DR-DQ haplotypes were handled as single units for association and clustering because linkage in the cohort was strong. The genetic ancestry cluster associated with self-reported Caucasian donors included roughly 84% of the roughly 400 genotyped donors. A separate validation cohort of roughly 130 different subjects was used in addition to the roughly 700-subject first cohort. Points the paper makes about the study in general: Because HLA typing was missing for some donors at each locus, association tests included only the typed subset. While some public TCRs were present in many individuals, most TCR sequences turned up only very rarely across donors. An association between a missense DCLRE1C variant and V-gene and J-gene trimming of TCR beta chains was found in a later genetic analysis and replicated in an independent cohort. Some 16 rarely observed V segments, including chromosome 9 orphons, were excluded from the earlier analysis of some 590 of the donors because counts were too low. In vitro tests confirmed that a few of the cytomegalovirus-associated TCR beta chains recognize cytomegalovirus antigens. A cluster of highly shared sequence variants was judged likely to be a technical artifact of the sequencing pipeline. In this cohort, only TCR beta chains were sequenced, and detectable features were limited by the absence of alpha or paired-chain data. Immune exposure information for the cohort was limited to CMV serostatus. Linkage disequilibrium might explain the correlated functional status among segregating V segments, but an unknown experimental factor could not be excluded. Several of the top co-occurrence clusters appeared to be linked to parvovirus B19, influenza, CMV and Epstein-Barr virus, according to a later analysis. According to a later analysis, TCR association rates differed among HLA loci, with DRB1 alleles showing the most associated TCRs and HLA-C alleles showing the fewest. Broadly in line with IMGT annotations, most TCR beta V segments showed up in productive rearrangements about 87% or about 30% of the time in an earlier analysis of 587 of the donors. At a false discovery rate of 0.05, a later analysis linked some 17,000 TCR beta sequences to specific HLA alleles. Roughly uniform sequencing depth across donors was assumed in presence/absence analyses, although this assumption may not hold. It was suggested by the authors that the approach could potentially be generalized to other disease states and immunological phenotypes. Cytomegalovirus status was reported to be diagnosed by the classifier with high specificity and sensitivity in both the original and validation cohorts. According to a later analysis, most CMV-associated TCR beta chains appeared to be HLA-restricted, and the HLA associations seemed to be driven largely by CMV exposure. In a later analysis, HLA-associated TCR beta chains showed more clonal expansion and lower generation probabilities than non-associated chains that were equally common. Compared with the approximately 670-donor mean, donors in an Asian-associated ancestry cluster had fewer N-insertions in productive TCRs, according to a later genetic analysis. In the study, some 180 TCR beta chains were listed as associated with cytomegalovirus. A further reported finding was that TCR beta sequences accurately predicted the HLA-A and HLA-B alleles for most subjects in the first cohort. When HLA alleles, especially DR and DQ, strongly co-occurred, attributing TCR associations to individual alleles was difficult.

In this sample, this clone turned up a few times. This receptor's antigen is unknown. Base qualities are not at hand, and no much larger clone is one base apart. The method behind the library was the immunoSEQ multiplex PCR assay. The multiplex PCR relied on a mix of 60 forward primers for TCR Vbeta segments and 13 reverse primers for TCR Jbeta segments. Amplification of the CDR3 region of rearranged TCR beta genes was performed with a multiplex PCR assay on genomic DNA. The amplified TCR beta libraries were sequenced on the Illumina HiSeq System as 87-base-pair reads. Processing in the source paper ran as follows. A later analysis tallied roughly 80 million unique TCR beta chains across the 666 repertoires, and about 10 million of those chains were shared by two or more donors. Raw reads were error-corrected and collapsed into unique sequences with a nearest-neighbor algorithm that merged closely related sequences to remove PCR and sequencing errors. CDR3 sequences were aligned to IMGT reference sequences to assign V, D and J gene segments. Each retained sequence needed at least a six-nucleotide match to both a V gene segment and a J gene segment. A rearrangement counted as productive if the CDR3 had no stop codons and remained in frame with V and J, and every other rearrangement counted as non-productive. CDR3 was defined according to IMGT convention as the region running from the second conserved V-encoded cysteine to the conserved J-encoded phenylalanine. In an earlier analysis of more than 550 of the donors, sequences lacking an unambiguous match to a single V gene segment were excluded. An earlier analysis of around 600 of the donors classified V segments as functional when productive rearrangements were above 56.7% and as segregating when the standard deviation between donors was above 5%. A statistical classification framework was built to diagnose cytomegalovirus status from the catalog of TCR beta chain sequences. In a later analysis, V and J genes were assigned by comparing TCR nucleotide sequences against IMGT/GENE-DB human TR gene sequences. In a later analysis, CDR3 sequences and most-parsimonious VDJ recombination scenarios were assigned using the TCRdist pipeline. In a later analysis, each TCR beta chain was defined by its CDR3 amino acid sequence together with its V-gene family, and reads without a unique V-gene family were excluded. In a later analysis, several hundred highly shared, low-generation-probability nucleotide sequences were removed to address suspected cross-contamination and a sequencing artifact. A later analysis calculated a clonal expansion index for each public chain from normalized within-repertoire ranks of inferred template counts. In a later analysis, generation probabilities were computed using a VDJ recombination model fitted to out-of-frame rearrangements, and the results were checked against IGoR. Hypergeometric tests were used in a later analysis to score TCR-TCR, TCR-HLA and TCR-CMV co-occurrence, with a repertoire-size bias correction applied to the TCR pairs. To estimate false discovery rates, a later analysis permuted the HLA or CMV assignments 20 times. In a later analysis, co-occurring TCRs were grouped with DBSCAN, and TCRdist sequence similarity was added when clustering was performed within HLA-allele-positive subsets. Repertoires with fewer than 30,000 or more than 120,000 public chains, plus five repertoires with anomalous nucleotide sharing, were excluded from co-occurrence clustering. The source is immuneACCESS, and TCRdb retained only in-frame sequences with V and J called. Part of the clones is not carried over; for the studies checked, unresolved V genes explain less than half of this, and the remainder is unexplained. V, J and clone size are those of that table, while D and trimming were read from the DNA. This sample comprises approximately 100,000 clones, 77% of them detected only once. The leading ten clones occupy about a tenth of the sample.

The cohort comprised under 700 healthy bone marrow donors. Cohort members were all nominally healthy when sampled, although unrecorded immune exposures were likely present. The donor was CMV seropositive and belonged to the group of over 250 seropositive cohort members. Every donor gave a peripheral blood sample, and the peripheral blood mononuclear cells from that sample were used for TCR beta sequencing. Genomic DNA was extracted from the blood cell samples with the Qiagen DNeasy Blood Extraction Kit. This TCR came from a man aged 40-50 years in good health and CMV-seropositive. The sample was PBMCs.

The DNA is as follows: TGTGCCAGCAGGACGACTAGCGGGGGCAATGAGCAGTTCTTC. It is translated as CASRTTSGGNEQFF. The chain joins TRBV25-1 to TRBJ2-1; 12 central nucleotides agree with TRBD2. Counted from cysteine to phenylalanine, this CDR3 has 14 amino acids. The read is trimmed to its CDR3 DNA, 42 bases read in frame from base 1. CDR1 and CDR2 (MGHDK, SYGVNS) derive from the germline V gene. The germline V and J ends show losses of 6 bases and 6 bases respectively, and no gene match explains 3 bases of the junction.